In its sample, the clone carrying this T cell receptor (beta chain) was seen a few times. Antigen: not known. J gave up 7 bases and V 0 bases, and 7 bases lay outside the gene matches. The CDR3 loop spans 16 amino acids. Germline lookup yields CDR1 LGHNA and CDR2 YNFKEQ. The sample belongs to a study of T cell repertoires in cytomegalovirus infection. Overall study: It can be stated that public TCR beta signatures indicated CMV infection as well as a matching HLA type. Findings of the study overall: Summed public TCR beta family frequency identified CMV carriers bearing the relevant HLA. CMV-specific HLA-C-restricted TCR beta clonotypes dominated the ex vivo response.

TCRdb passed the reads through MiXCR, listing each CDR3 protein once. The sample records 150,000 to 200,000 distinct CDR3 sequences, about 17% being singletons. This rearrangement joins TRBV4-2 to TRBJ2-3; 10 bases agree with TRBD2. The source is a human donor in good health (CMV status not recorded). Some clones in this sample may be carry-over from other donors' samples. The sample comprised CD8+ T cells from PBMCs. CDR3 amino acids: CASSQDSGLAAYTQYF. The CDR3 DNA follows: TGTGCCAGCAGCCAAGATTCAGGACTAGCGGCTTATACGCAGTATTTT.